This passage covers 21 T cell receptor beta chains from one sample sequenced in a study of Siglec-9 on CD8 T cells in melanoma. Sequencing was performed with immunoSEQ multiplex PCR; in TCRdb, only in-frame clones are kept and a portion is missing. The data show 25,000 to 35,000 clones, more than 80% seen once. Sequenced input: Siglec-9- CD8+ T cells sorted from blood. The receptors come from a human donor in good health.

This clone was counted once. The chain employs TRBV13 and TRBJ1-2; D ambiguous. V was clipped by 1 base and J by 4 bases, with 16 bases between them. Germline loops: CDR1 PRHDT, CDR2 FYEKMQ (reference sequence). The CDR3 consists of 16 residues. The CDR3 DNA follows: TGTGCCAGCAGCTTAGAGTCTCAAGGGAGGGCCTATGGCTACACCTTC. This encodes CASSLESQGRAYGYTF.

V and J are TRBV29-1 and TRBJ2-5, with unresolved D. Germline lookup yields CDR1 SQVTM and CDR2 ANQGSEA. Trimming cost V 3 bases and J 2 bases, with 10 bases left between them. CDR3 length: 13 residues. The CDR3: CSVDSGKQETQYF. CDR3 DNA sequence: TGCAGCGTTGACTCAGGAAAGCAAGAGACCCAGTACTTC. The complete variable domain, with remaining parts taken from reference TRBV29-1 and TRBJ2-5, reads SAVISQKPSRDICQRGTSLTIQCQVDSQVTMMFWYRQQPGQSLTLIATANQGSEATYESGFVIDKFPISRPNLTFSTLTVSNMSPEDSSIYLCSVDSGKQETQYFGPGTRLLVL.

The chain carries TRBV7-6 and TRBJ2-7; the match to TRBD2 covers 7 bases. This CDR3 is built from 15 residues. Germline-derived CDR1 and CDR2 are SGHVS and FNYEAQ. J was trimmed by 5 bases and V by 1 base; bases with no gene match: 8. In DNA, the CDR3 is TGTGCCAGCAGCTTAGAGCGGGGTTTGGCCGACGAGCAGTACTTC. It is translated as CASSLERGLADEQYF. Together with reference TRBV7-6 and TRBJ2-7, the CDR3 gives the full variable domain: GAGVSQSPRYKVTKRGQDVALRCDPISGHVSLYWYRQALGQGPEFLTYFNYEAQQDKSGLPNDRFSAERPEGSISTLTIQRTEQRDSAMYRCASSLERGLADEQYFGPGTRLTVT.

In its sample, this clone was seen a few times. This chain connects TRBV4-1 to TRBJ1-1; no clear D. The germline gives CDR1 MGHRA, CDR2 YSYEKL. The CDR3 contains 13 residues. V was shortened by 6 bases and J by 0 bases, with 8 bases between the two germline ends. The CDR3 DNA follows: TGCGCCAGCAGGCAATCGGTGAACACTGAAGCTTTCTTT. Protein product: CASRQSVNTEAFF.

This clone showed up just once. The chain recombines TRBV11-2 with TRBJ2-7, with D unresolved. In germline, CDR1 is SGHAT, CDR2 FQNNGV. There are 14 residues in the CDR3. V was shortened by 3 bases and J by 3 bases, with 12 bases between the two germline ends. The CDR3, as DNA: TGTGCCAGCAGCTTGGCAGGCAGTGACTACGAGCAGTACTTC. As protein: CASSLAGSDYEQYF. Complete variable domain (other parts from reference TRBV11-2 and TRBJ2-7): EAGVAQSPRYKIIEKRQSVAFWCNPISGHATLYWYQQILGQGPKLLIQFQNNGVVDDSQLPKDRFSAERLKGVDSTLKIQPAKLEDSAVYLCASSLAGSDYEQYFGPGTRLTVT.

The gene calls are TRBV27 and TRBJ1-1, with a weak D call TRBD1 (6 bases). The CDR3 covers 15 residues. V shed 3 bases and J shed 3 bases, with 14 bases lying between them. Germline CDR1 is MNHEY and CDR2 is SMNVEV (reference sequence). CDR3 loop: CASSLEGHRHTEAFF. CDR3 sequence (DNA): TGTGCCAGCAGTTTGGAGGGACACAGACACACTGAAGCTTTCTTT.

The chain employs TRBV19 and TRBJ2-7; D is possibly TRBD1 (5 bases). Per germline, CDR1 LNHDA and CDR2 SQIVND (reference sequence). The CDR3 extends over 13 amino acids. V dropped 6 bases and J dropped 0 bases, with 9 bases sitting between them. The CDR3 here is CASRDTLSYEQYF. CDR3 bases: TGTGCCAGTAGGGACACCCTCTCCTACGAGCAGTACTTC.

The chain is built from TRBV7-9 and TRBJ1-4; 7 positions match TRBD1. Trimming cost V 5 bases and J 0 bases; bases outside gene matches: 15. The germline gives CDR1 SEHNR, CDR2 FQNEAQ (reference sequence). The CDR3 is made up of 19 amino acids. The CDR3 is CASSTMTGTAIATNEKLFF. CDR3 DNA sequence: TGTGCCAGCAGCACAATGACGGGGACAGCCATTGCAACTAATGAAAAACTGTTTTTT.

This chain joins TRBV5-1 and TRBJ2-7, with a weak D call TRBD1 (5 bases). Trimming pared 0 bases from V and 2 bases from J, leaving 12 bases between. The CDR3 is 15 residues long. Germline CDR1 reads SGHRS; CDR2 reads YFSETQ. The CDR3 spells CASSLGPGWAYEQYF. The DNA for the CDR3 is TGCGCCAGCAGCTTGGGGCCAGGGTGGGCCTACGAGCAGTACTTC.

The chain carries TRBV7-9 and TRBJ2-7, with no clear D. Trimming took 5 bases from V and 2 from J, leaving 10 bases between them. Germline CDR1 is SEHNR and CDR2 is FQNEAQ (reference sequence). CDR3 size: 13 residues. CDR3 sequence (DNA): TGTGCCAGCAGCCAATCCACAACCTACGAGCAGTACTTC. This encodes CASSQSTTYEQYF.

This rearrangement joins TRBV6-6 to TRBJ2-5; D may be TRBD1 or TRBD2 (6 bases each). V dropped 8 bases and J dropped 5 bases, with 21 bases sitting between them. The CDR3 extends over 15 amino acids. The V gene's germline CDR1 is MNHNY and CDR2 SVGAGI (reference sequence). The chain's CDR3 is CASVGGSARPETQYF. The DNA for the CDR3 is TGTGCCAGCGTAGGGGGGTCGGCCAGGCCGGAGACCCAGTACTTC.

The rearrangement uses TRBV13 and TRBJ1-2; 7 bases fit TRBD1. The V segment lost 4 bases and the J segment 2 bases; nucleotides outside the gene matches: 10. CDR3 size: 16 residues. Looked up from germline, CDR1 is PRHDT and CDR2 is FYEKMQ (reference sequence). The CDR3: CASSSERDSKNYGYTF. The DNA for the CDR3 is TGTGCCAGCAGCTCAGAACGGGACAGTAAGAACTATGGCTACACCTTC.

The V and J genes are TRBV7-2 and TRBJ1-1; no clear D. Germline CDR1 SGHTA, CDR2 FQGNSA. V was shortened by 2 bases and J by 0 bases, with 10 bases between the two germline ends. CDR3 length: 15 amino acids. CDR3 in DNA: TGTGCCAGCAGCTTAATAAGGGTCATGAACACTGAAGCTTTCTTT. Translating it yields CASSLIRVMNTEAFF.

This clone has more than one count but fewer than ten. The V call is TRBV6-1, the J call TRBJ1-1, with TRBD1 matching over 12 bases. This CDR3 comprises 13 residues. CDR1 and CDR2 from the germline V gene are MNHNS and SASEGT. Trimming took 10 bases from V and 7 from J; bases not matched to a gene: 7. CDR3: CAIPGQGAGEAFF. The CDR3, as DNA: TGTGCCATCCCGGGACAGGGGGCAGGTGAAGCTTTCTTT.

The chain uses TRBV4-1 and TRBJ2-1, with D unclear. The V end was cut by 0 bases, the J end by 2 bases, with 14 bases between. Germline V lookup: CDR1 MGHRA, CDR2 YSYEKL. There are 17 residues in the CDR3. The CDR3 protein is CASSQDLIPRAYNEQFF. The CDR3 nucleotides read TGCGCCAGCAGCCAAGATTTGATCCCAAGGGCCTACAATGAGCAGTTCTTC.

The chain employs TRBV5-3 and TRBJ2-1; 8 bases are shared with TRBD1. TRBV5-3 is designated an ORF whose function remains uncertain. This CDR3 contains 15 residues. J gave up 2 bases and V 2 bases, and 3 bases lay outside the gene matches. This chain's CDR3 is CARSFTRGPYNEQFF. The CDR3 coding sequence is TGTGCCAGAAGCTTCACCAGGGGGCCCTACAATGAGCAGTTCTTC.

V usage is TRBV10-1 and J usage is TRBJ2-3; D possibly corresponds to TRBD2 (6 bases). Trimming left V 0 bases short and J 3 bases short, with 10 bases between. This CDR3 comprises 15 residues. CDR1 WNHNN and CDR2 SYGVQD come from the germline V gene (reference sequence). Here the CDR3 DNA reads TGCGCCAGCAGTGAGTCGGCTAGCGCAACAGATACGCAGTATTTT. This gives the protein CASSESASATDTQYF.

The rearrangement uses TRBV5-1 and TRBJ1-1; possible D gene TRBD1, 5 bases. The CDR3 consists of 16 residues. Trimming stripped 0 bases from V and 2 bases from J, with 14 bases between. CDR1 is SGHRS and CDR2 is YFSETQ in the germline V gene. The CDR3 reads CASSLVSGTENTEAFF. CDR3 in DNA: TGCGCCAGCAGCTTGGTGTCGGGGACTGAAAACACTGAAGCTTTCTTT.

This chain links TRBV28 with TRBJ1-1, with TRBD1 identical over 8 bases. This CDR3 is 14 amino acids long. Germline CDR1 is MDHEN and CDR2 is SYDVKM. With V trimmed by 7 bases and J by 4 bases, 8 bases remained unmatched. DNA of the CDR3: TGTGCCAGCATTAAGGACAGGGAGGTCACTGAAGCTTTCTTT. Its translation is CASIKDREVTEAFF.

CDR3 sequence reads: CASSLSPGQNSGYTF. As DNA, the CDR3 is TGTGCCAGCAGCTTGTCCCCAGGGCAGAACTCGGGCTACACCTTC. V usage is TRBV5-4 and J usage is TRBJ1-2, with D perhaps TRBD1 (5 bases). The CDR3 is 15 residues long. Germline CDR1 and CDR2: SGHNT and YYREEE (reference sequence). Trimming took off 1 base at V and 8 bases at J, with 18 bases between the two ends.

The chain carries TRBV28 and TRBJ2-1; TRBD1 matches 8 bases. The V and J ends lost 4 bases and 3 bases, in that order; junction bases with no gene match: 5. Germline V gene data show CDR1 as MDHEN and CDR2 as SYDVKM. The CDR3 consists of 15 residues. The CDR3 region has the DNA TGTGCCAGCAGTTCAGGGACAGGAAACTACAATGAGCAGTTCTTC. It codes for CASSSGTGNYNEQFF.